These 14 T cell receptor beta chains came from one sample sequenced in a study of Ad26.COV2.S vaccination and SARS-CoV-2 variants. Only in-frame clones appear in the TCRdb table, and some are missing; sequencing was by immunoSEQ multiplex PCR. Of about 500,000 clones listed, about nine tenths are singletons. As to treatment: around 19 received Ad26.COV2.S at low or high dose, single or two shots; about 5 received placebo; per-sample allocation not given. Specimen acquisition occurred on day 63 following the initial vaccine or placebo injection. Source: peripheral blood, taken in a trial of Ad26.COV2.S vaccine versus placebo. All receptors derive from a person aged 18-65 years who received the Ad26.COV2.S COVID-19 vaccine or a placebo.

This clone was counted a single time. The chain is built from TRBV7-9 and TRBJ2-1, with 10 bases fitting TRBD2. Unmatched junction bases numbered 11, after V lost 2 bases and J lost 10 bases. CDR3 length: 16 amino acids. Germline values: CDR1 SEHNR, CDR2 FQNEAQ (reference sequence). CDR3 sequence reads: CASSLLGLAGAVEQFF. The CDR3 nucleotides are TGTGCCAGCAGCTTATTGGGGCTAGCGGGAGCTGTCGAGCAGTTCTTC.

This rearrangement joins TRBV21-1 to TRBJ2-2; the DNA was not compared with TRBD2, the D call given in the table. TRBV21-1 is deemed a pseudogene. The CDR3 extends over 18 amino acids. CDR3 sequence: CASSTPGLAGGPSEELFF. The CDR3 DNA follows: TGTGCCAGCAGCACACCGGGACTAGCGGGGGGGCCTAGTGAGGAGCTGTTTTTT.

In DNA form, the CDR3 reads TGTGCCAGCAGCCTTGCGGGGACAGATACGCAGTATTTT. Its translation: CASSLAGTDTQYF. The chain links TRBV3-1 (or the pseudogene TRBV3-2) to TRBJ2-3, with D maybe TRBD2 (6 bases). Looked up from germline, CDR1 is LGHDT and CDR2 is YNNKEL (reference sequence). CDR3 length: 13 residues. Trimming removed 4 bases from V and 3 bases from J, with 8 bases in between.

In its sample, this clone was seen once. This chain connects TRBV27 to TRBJ1-5, with a possible D match to TRBD1 (5 bases). The V end lost 6 bases, the J end lost 5 bases, and 14 bases lay between the germline ends. The germline V gene encodes CDR1 MNHEY and CDR2 SMNVEV (reference sequence). The CDR3 spans 14 residues. The DNA for the CDR3 is TGTGCCAGCAGACCTTGGGGGGGTGATCAGCCCCAGCATTTT. It yields the protein CASRPWGGDQPQHF.

This clone was counted a single time. This rearrangement joins TRBV2 to TRBJ1-2; D perhaps matches TRBD1 (6 bases). This CDR3 contains 14 residues. Per germline, CDR1 SNHLY and CDR2 FYNNEI. Trimming left V 8 bases short and J 7 bases short, with 20 bases between. The CDR3 bases are TGTGCCAGCCGGGGGGGGCAGGGAGAGGTTGGCTACACCTTC. It codes for CASRGGQGEVGYTF.

The V and J genes are TRBV5-1 and TRBJ1-1; 7 nucleotides agree with TRBD1. The CDR3 runs 16 residues. V was clipped by 1 base and J by 4 bases; unmatched bases: 10. Germline loops: CDR1 SGHRS, CDR2 YFSETQ. The CDR3 DNA reads as TGCGCCAGCAGCTTGAGTACCGTACAGGGGTTCACTGAAGCTTTCTTT. This gives the protein CASSLSTVQGFTEAFF.

This sequence joins TRBV5-4 and TRBJ2-3, with 7 bases that match TRBD1. CDR3 length: 17 residues. Germline V gene lookup returns CDR1 SGHNT and CDR2 YYREEE (reference sequence). The V and J ends lost 5 bases and 4 bases, in that order; junction bases with no gene match: 16. The CDR3 DNA sequence: TGTGCCAGCAGATATAACAGGTGGGACAGTTCCCCAGATACGCAGTATTTT. Translated: CASRYNRWDSSPDTQYF.

This chain joins TRBV3-1 (or the pseudogene TRBV3-2) and TRBJ2-2; D may be TRBD1 or TRBD2 (5 bases each). In germline, CDR1 is LGHDT, CDR2 YNNKEL (reference sequence). Trimming took 0 bases from V and 6 from J, leaving 17 bases between them. The CDR3 runs to 17 residues. CDR3 sequence reads: CASSQEYGTPGSGELFF. CDR3 DNA: TGTGCCAGCAGCCAAGAGTACGGGACCCCCGGGTCCGGGGAGCTGTTTTTT.

The chain uses TRBV30 and TRBJ1-5; TRBD1 might be the D (5 bases). Germline-derived CDR1 and CDR2 are GTSNPN and SVGIG (reference sequence). The V end was cut by 2 bases, the J end by 9 bases, with 14 bases between. This CDR3 has 13 residues. The CDR3 sequence is CAWSLRGHLPQHF. The CDR3 DNA is TGTGCCTGGAGTCTGCGGGGCCATCTGCCCCAGCATTTT.

V is TRBV12-1 and J is TRBJ2-3; the table names TRBD2, a call not compared with the DNA. TRBV12-1 corresponds to a pseudogene. The CDR3 covers 17 residues. For the CDR3, the DNA is TGTGCCAGCAGCTTTGCCCCCACGGCGGGAGTTGCAGATACGCAGTATTTT. Amino acid sequence: CASSFAPTAGVADTQYF.

This clone was recorded a few times. The chain is built from TRBV7-6 and TRBJ1-5; D possibly corresponds to TRBD1 (5 bases). The CDR3 runs 17 residues. Trimming took off 2 bases at V and 4 bases at J, with 18 bases between the two ends. Germline CDR1 reads SGHVS; CDR2 reads FNYEAQ. CDR3 loop: CASSLRLAGEGNQPQHF. The CDR3 coding sequence is TGTGCCAGCAGCTTAAGGTTGGCGGGGGAGGGGAATCAGCCCCAGCATTTT.

This sequence joins TRBV6-5 and TRBJ2-7; D may be TRBD2 (5 bases). With 5 bases removed from V and 3 bases from J, the gap between germline ends came to 11 bases. CDR3 length: 13 amino acids. Germline lookup yields CDR1 MNHEY and CDR2 SVGAGI. As DNA, the CDR3 is TGTGCCAGCAGTCCGGGCGGAGGCTACGAGCAGTACTTC. Residues: CASSPGGGYEQYF.

This clone appeared once. The chain has TRBV20-1 and TRBJ1-2; a possible D gene is TRBD1 (5 bases). Looked up from germline, CDR1 is DFQATT and CDR2 is SNEGSKA (reference sequence). The ends were cut back, 3 bases at V and 3 bases at J, with 11 bases in the middle. This CDR3 comprises 13 residues. CDR3 protein: CSASPGAHYGYTF. CDR3 coding DNA: TGCAGTGCTAGTCCTGGGGCCCACTATGGCTACACCTTC.

This clone was picked up a small number of times. V and J are TRBV19 and TRBJ1-2; the D gene is possibly TRBD1 (5 bases). V gave up 3 bases and J gave up 10 bases, with 15 bases separating them. This CDR3 is 13 amino acids long. Per the germline V gene, CDR1 is LNHDA and CDR2 is SQIVND (reference sequence). CDR3 loop: CASSILQGSDYTF. CDR3 sequence (DNA): TGTGCCAGTAGTATCCTCCAGGGATCGGACTACACCTTC.